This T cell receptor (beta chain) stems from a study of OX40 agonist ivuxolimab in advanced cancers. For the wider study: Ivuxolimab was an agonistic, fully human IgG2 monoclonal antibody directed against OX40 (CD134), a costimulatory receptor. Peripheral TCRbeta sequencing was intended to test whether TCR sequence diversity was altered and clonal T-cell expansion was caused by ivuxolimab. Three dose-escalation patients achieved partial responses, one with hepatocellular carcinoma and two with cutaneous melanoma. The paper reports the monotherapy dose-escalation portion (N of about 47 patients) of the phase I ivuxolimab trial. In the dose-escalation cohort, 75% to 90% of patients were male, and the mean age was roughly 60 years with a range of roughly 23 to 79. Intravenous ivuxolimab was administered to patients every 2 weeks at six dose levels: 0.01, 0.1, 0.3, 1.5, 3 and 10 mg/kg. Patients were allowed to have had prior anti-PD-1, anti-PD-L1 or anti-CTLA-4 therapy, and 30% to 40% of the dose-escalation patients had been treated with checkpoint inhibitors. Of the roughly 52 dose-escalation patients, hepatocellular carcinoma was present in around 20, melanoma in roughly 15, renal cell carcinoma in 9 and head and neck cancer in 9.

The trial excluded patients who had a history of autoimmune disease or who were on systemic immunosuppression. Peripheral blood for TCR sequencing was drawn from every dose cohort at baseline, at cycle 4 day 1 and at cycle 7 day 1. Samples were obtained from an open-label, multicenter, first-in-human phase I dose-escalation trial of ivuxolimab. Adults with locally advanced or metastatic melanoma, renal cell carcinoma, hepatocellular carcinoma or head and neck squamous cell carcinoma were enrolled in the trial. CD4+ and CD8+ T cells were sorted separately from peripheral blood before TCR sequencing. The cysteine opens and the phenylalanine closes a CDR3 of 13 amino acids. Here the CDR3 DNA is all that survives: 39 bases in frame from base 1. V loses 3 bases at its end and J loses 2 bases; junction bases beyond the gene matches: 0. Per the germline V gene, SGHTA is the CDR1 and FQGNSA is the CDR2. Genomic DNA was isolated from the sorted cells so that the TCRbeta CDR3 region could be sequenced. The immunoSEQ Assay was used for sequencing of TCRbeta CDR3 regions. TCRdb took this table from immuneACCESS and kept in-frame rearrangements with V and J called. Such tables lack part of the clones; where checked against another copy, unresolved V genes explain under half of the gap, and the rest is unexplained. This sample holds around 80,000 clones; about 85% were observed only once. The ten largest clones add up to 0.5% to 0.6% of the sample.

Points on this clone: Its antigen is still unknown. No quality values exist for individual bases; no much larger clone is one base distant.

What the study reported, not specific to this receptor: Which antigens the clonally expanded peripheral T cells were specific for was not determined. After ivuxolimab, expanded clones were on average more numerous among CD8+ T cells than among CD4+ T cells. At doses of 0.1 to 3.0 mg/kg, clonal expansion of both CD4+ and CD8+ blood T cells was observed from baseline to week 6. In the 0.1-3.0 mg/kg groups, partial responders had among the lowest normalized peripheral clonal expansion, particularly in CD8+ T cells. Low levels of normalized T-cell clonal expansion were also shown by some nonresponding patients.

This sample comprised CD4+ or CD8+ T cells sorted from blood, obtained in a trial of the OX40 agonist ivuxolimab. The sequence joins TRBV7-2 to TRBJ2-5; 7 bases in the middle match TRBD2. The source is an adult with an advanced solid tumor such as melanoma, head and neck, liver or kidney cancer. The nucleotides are TGTGCCAGCAGCTTGGGGGGGCAAGAGACCCAGTACTTC. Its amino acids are CASSLGGQETQYF.